A selection of T cell receptor beta chains follows, all from one sample in a study of blood T cell repertoires in COVID-19. Assay used: immunoSEQ multiplex PCR; TCRdb lists only in-frame clones, some missing. Altogether hundreds of thousands of clones are present, approximately 86% being singletons, with the ten largest covering about 1.7%. The sample was peripheral blood. These receptors came from a woman aged 55-69 years who had recovered from COVID-19. Each CDR3 is given with its conserved first and last residue.

v_call | cdr3_length | cdr3_aa
TRBV9 | 15 | CASSPLRRGAEEQYF
TRBV4-3 | 13 | CASSQDLNYGYTF
TRBV7-9 | 14 | CASSPRGSYNEQFF
TRBV25-1 | 14 | CASSELGSSDTQYF
TRBV11-2 | 15 | CASSPWGVLQETQYF
TRBV7-3 | 15 | CASSSGTSSTDTQYF
TRBV7-2 | 16 | CASSRTSGASSYEQYF
TRBV7-9 | 14 | CASSAYREHSEQYF
TRBV5-4 | 14 | CASSWGLSSYEQYF
TRBV7-2 | 17 | CASSLLLQGASNQPQHF
TRBV3-1/TRBV3-2 | 14 | CASSTRQGNEKLFF
TRBV19 | 15 | CASSIVYEYTGELFF
TRBV4-2 | 17 | CASSQIPGGERLRELFF
TRBV11-2 | 15 | CASTSIAGGTGELFF
TRBV5-8 | 14 | CASRDRGSNQPQHF
TRBV11-2 | 14 | CASSRDRSNQPQHF
TRBV4-2 | 15 | CASSQDHRGNQPQHF
TRBV27 | 14 | CASSLSSGVETQYF
TRBV28 | 16 | CASIGGEFSGANVLTF
TRBV11-2 | 13 | CASSLGENTEAFF
TRBV6-5 | 15 | CASSNVQGPNYGYTF
TRBV13 | 14 | CASSSMTGGSPLHF
TRBV6-2/TRBV6-3 | 14 | CASSSTGGHQPQHF
TRBV10-3 | 15 | CAISDGTSAQETQYF
TRBV4-2 | 15 | CASSQDLAGGREQYF
TRBV6-5 | 11 | CASTDSYEQYF
TRBV2 | 15 | CASSADSTGANVLTF
TRBV19 | 14 | CASSGGQGRYGYTF
TRBV3-1/TRBV3-2 | 13 | CASSTTGRGEAFF
TRBV5-1 | 19 | CASSLGFRAGTSGGNRPFF
TRBV6-1 | 15 | CASSDLTGSGNTIYF
TRBV7-9 | 13 | CASSFGRVETQYF
TRBV29-1 | 12 | CSVQTGAGELFF
TRBV9 | 17 | CASSVARDRRAGYGYTF
TRBV4-3 | 15 | CASSQDRAGSYEQYF
TRBV29-1 | 17 | CSVRTSGGAFPYNEQFF
TRBV6-5 | 15 | CASSYRRSSGNTIYF
TRBV7-9 | 15 | CASSLVPGVATEAFF
TRBV5-1 | 17 | CASSFEAHLSSYNEQFF
TRBV9 | 13 | CATSTGPNTEAFF
TRBV9 | 13 | CASSVGQGGEQYF
TRBV7-3 | 16 | CASRPPLAGGTGELFF
TRBV7-8 | 15 | CASTGTSGVYYEQYF
TRBV6-5 | 12 | CASLGPPYEQYF
TRBV9 | 17 | CASSVGWRGGRAIEQFF
TRBV12-3/TRBV12-4 | 13 | CASSFSGRYGYTF
TRBV13 | 16 | CASSLLLRSRGDGYTF
TRBV7-9 | 14 | CASNPGEPHYEQYF
TRBV7-9 | 14 | CASMAGTYNEKLFF
TRBV18 | 15 | CASSPFRGSNQPQHF
TRBV5-1 | 15 | CASSPEGGGRETQYF
TRBV6-5 | 11 | CATSPGETQYF
TRBV6-5 | 12 | CASSRARSAAFF
TRBV28 | 14 | CASSQTASPDTQYF
TRBV27 | 13 | CASSLSEAYEQYF
TRBV18 | 13 | CASSQTSQGEQYF